The T cell receptor (beta chain) under discussion was sequenced for a study of OX40 agonist ivuxolimab in advanced cancers. Clones were read by immunoSEQ multiplex PCR, and TCRdb kept only the in-frame ones, dropping some. Here the sample spans more than 30,000 clones, roughly 84% being singletons. V dropped 7 bases and J dropped 7; count of bases not matched to a gene: 16. This CDR3 region has 17 residues. Germline CDR1 MNHEY, CDR2 SMNVEV (reference sequence). The chain combines TRBV27 with TRBJ2-1; 10 bases match TRBD1. This sequence was found in an adult with an advanced solid tumor such as melanoma, head and neck, liver or kidney cancer. The sample in question was CD4+ or CD8+ T cells sorted from blood, obtained in a trial of the OX40 agonist ivuxolimab. This CDR3 is CASTQLIGTGVQNEQFF. The CDR3 region has the DNA TGTGCCAGCACCCAACTAATAGGGACAGGGGTTCAAAATGAGCAGTTCTTC.